Shown below are 26 T cell receptor beta chains from a single sample sequenced in a study of response to subunit inactivated influenza vaccine. A single record per CDR3 protein comes from TCRdb applying MiXCR to the RT-PCR reads. The data show over 750,000 distinct CDR3 sequences, about 20% seen once. The sequencing used PBMCs from blood, collected around 5 days after vaccination. These receptors originate from a man aged 50 to 59 who received an inactivated influenza vaccine.

This clonotype was detected a few times. This sequence joins TRBV6-2 or TRBV6-3 and TRBJ2-1; 8 bases are shared with TRBD2. V trimming: 0 bases; J trimming: 3 bases; junction bases outside the gene matches: 7. CDR1 is MNHEY, CDR2 SVGEGT, per germline. The CDR3 has 17 residues. The CDR3 DNA sequence: TGTGCCAGCAGTTACTCTTGGGGTACTAGCGGCTACAATGAGCAGTTCTTC. Protein product: CASSYSWGTSGYNEQFF.

The V gene is TRBV20-1, the J gene TRBJ2-7; 11 nucleotides line up with TRBD2. The CDR3 is made up of 15 amino acids. CDR1 and CDR2 (germline): DFQATT, SNEGSKA (reference sequence). Trimming at V came to 1 base and at J to 1 base, leaving 3 bases not matched to a gene. CDR3 sequence reads: CSARGGTSGSYEQYF. The CDR3 nucleotides are TGCAGTGCTAGAGGCGGGACTAGCGGATCCTACGAGCAGTACTTC.

This clonotype was counted only a few times. The chain combines TRBV20-1 with TRBJ2-7; 7 nucleotides align to TRBD2. Germline V gene sequence: CDR1 DFQATT, CDR2 SNEGSKA (reference sequence). There are 16 residues in the CDR3. Unmatched junction bases numbered 15, after V lost 3 bases and J lost 4 bases. In DNA form, the CDR3 reads TGCAGTGCTAGCAGCAGTCGGGCGGGAGCGGAGTACGAGCAGTACTTC. Protein: CSASSSRAGAEYEQYF.

Remarks on this clonotype: Its ends do not fully match the called genes, so a read error is possible. V usage is TRBV3-1 and J usage is TRBJ2-7; the D gene is possibly TRBD2 (5 bases). The CDR3 consists of 17 residues. The V gene's germline CDR1 is LGHDT and CDR2 YNNKEL (reference sequence). CDR3 in amino acids: CATSQGGSQRFSYEQYF. CDR3 DNA: TGTGCCACCAGCCAAGGTGGGAGCCAGCGGTTCTCCTACGAGCAGTACTTC.

The chain links TRBV18 to TRBJ2-1; possible D gene TRBD2, 5 bases. The CDR3 covers 16 residues. CDR1 and CDR2 (germline): KGHSH, LQKENI. V gave up 2 bases and J gave up 5 bases, with 16 bases separating them. DNA for the CDR3: TGTGCCAGCTCACCAAGGCATCCGGACGGGGACAATGAGCAGTTCTTC. This sequence encodes CASSPRHPDGDNEQFF. Based on the CDR3 plus reference TRBV18 and TRBJ2-1, the full variable domain is NAGVMQNPRHLVRRRGQEARLRCSPMKGHSHVYWYRQLPEEGLKFMVYLQKENIIDESGMPKERFSAEFPKEGPSILRIQQVVRGDSAAYFCASSPRHPDGDNEQFFGPGTRLTVL.

The V call is TRBV7-9, the J call TRBJ2-1; 7 nucleotides match TRBD2. Germline V gene sequence: CDR1 SEHNR, CDR2 FQNEAQ (reference sequence). Trimming took 5 bases from V and 8 from J; bases not matched to a gene: 9. The CDR3 runs 14 residues. The CDR3 sequence: CASSRGLVVDEQFF. The DNA of the CDR3 is TGTGCCAGCAGCCGCGGACTAGTCGTCGATGAGCAGTTCTTC.

This clonotype turned up a few times. The V gene is TRBV7-2, the J gene TRBJ2-7; D is undetermined. The germline CDR1 and CDR2 sequences are SGHTA and FQGNSA. The CDR3 spans 14 residues. Trimming stripped 1 base from V and 9 bases from J, with 16 bases between. The CDR3 sequence is CASSLDSLGRGQYF. The DNA for the CDR3 is TGTGCCAGCAGCTTAGATAGTCTGGGAAGAGGGCAGTACTTC.

The chain recombines TRBV6-1 with TRBJ2-2; TRBD2 matches at 7 bases. Germline-derived CDR1 and CDR2 are MNHNS and SASEGT. With V trimmed by 6 bases and J by 9 bases, 13 bases remained unmatched. This CDR3 spans 15 amino acids. The CDR3 region has the DNA TGTGCCAGCAGCCCCCCCGGGAGGTCGGTCCGGGAGCTGTTTTTT. This translates into CASSPPGRSVRELFF.

This clonotype has a handful of counts. V gene TRBV7-9 combines with J gene TRBJ2-7, with 7 bases identical to TRBD1. V was clipped by 5 bases and J by 4 bases; unmatched bases: 11. Germline V gene lookup returns CDR1 SEHNR and CDR2 FQNEAQ (reference sequence). The CDR3 runs to 15 residues. Here the CDR3 DNA reads TGTGCCAGCAGCATCGGACAGGCACCTTCGTACGAGCAGTACTTC. Protein sequence: CASSIGQAPSYEQYF.

This clonotype has ten or more counts. J is TRBJ2-7 and V is TRBV29-1; 10 bases line up with TRBD1. The CDR3 has 14 residues. V shed 5 bases and J 2 bases; nucleotides not matched to a gene: 6. CDR1 and CDR2 from the germline V gene are SQVTM and ANQGSEA. The CDR3 coding sequence is TGCAGCGTTAGGGTGGGACAGGGGCCCTACGAGCAGTACTTC. Its protein product is CSVRVGQGPYEQYF.

This rearrangement joins TRBV28 to TRBJ1-2; 9 bases line up with TRBD1. This CDR3 contains 17 residues. V shed 1 base, J shed 1 base, and the junction held 7 bases outside the gene matches. CDR1 is MDHEN, CDR2 SYDVKM, per germline. This chain's CDR3 is CASSLLLDRGNNYGYTF. DNA of the CDR3: TGTGCCAGCAGTTTATTGCTGGACAGGGGAAATAACTATGGCTACACCTTC.

The chain recombines TRBV11-3 with TRBJ2-1; the match to TRBD1 covers 9 bases. This CDR3 has 15 residues. Germline V gene data show CDR1 as SGHNT and CDR2 as YENEEA. V shed 1 base and J 10 bases; nucleotides not matched to a gene: 8. For the CDR3, the DNA is TGTGCCAGCAGCTTAGGAGGACAGGGGATTGGAGAGCAGTTCTTC. This codes for CASSLGGQGIGEQFF.

This clonotype was detected a few times. The V gene is TRBV15, the J gene TRBJ2-5; weak D call: TRBD1 (5 bases). The length of the CDR3 is 16 residues. The germline V gene has CDR1 LNHNV and CDR2 YYDKDF (reference sequence). V dropped 1 base and J dropped 4 bases, with 16 bases sitting between them. CDR3 amino acids: CATSRVKAGPAETQYF. The CDR3 bases are TGTGCCACCAGCAGAGTTAAGGCAGGGCCGGCAGAGACCCAGTACTTC. The whole variable domain, remainder taken from reference TRBV15 and TRBJ2-5, is DAMVIQNPRYQVTQFGKPVTLSCSQTLNHNVMYWYQQKSSQAPKLLFHYYDKDFNNEADTPDNFQSRRPNTSFCFLDIRSPGLGDTAMYLCATSRVKAGPAETQYFGPGTRLLVL.

In this sample, this clonotype turned up a few times. V and J are TRBV7-2 and TRBJ1-4, with D perhaps matching TRBD1 (6 bases). Trimming took 6 bases from V and 4 from J, leaving 15 bases between them. CDR3 size: 15 residues. The germline CDR1 and CDR2 sequences are SGHTA and FQGNSA. The CDR3: CASSPGQTDNEKLFF. The DNA for the CDR3 is TGTGCCAGCAGTCCCGGACAGACGGATAATGAAAAACTGTTTTTT.

This clonotype came up a few times. The rearrangement links TRBV6-1 to TRBJ1-2, with 9 bases lining up with TRBD1. The CDR3 length is 14 residues. With 6 bases clipped from V and 6 bases from J, the junction kept 8 bases outside the gene matches. Germline V lookup: CDR1 MNHNS, CDR2 SASEGT. The CDR3 loop reads CASRPTGTGHGYTF. CDR3 sequence (DNA): TGTGCCAGCAGACCCACCGGGACAGGGCATGGCTACACCTTC.

This clonotype was counted only a few times. The rearrangement uses TRBV4-3 and TRBJ2-1, with 7 bases aligning to TRBD2. Trimming removed 0 bases from V and 3 bases from J; junction bases left unmatched: 8. Germline V lookup: CDR1 LGHNA, CDR2 YSLEER. The CDR3 is 17 amino acids. The CDR3 sequence: CASSQDFARDYYNEQFF. DNA for the CDR3: TGCGCCAGCAGCCAAGATTTCGCCCGGGACTACTACAATGAGCAGTTCTTC.

This chain links TRBV18 with TRBJ1-2; TRBD1 matches at 10 bases. This CDR3 has 15 amino acids. V was pared by 4 bases and J by 4 bases, with 6 bases of the junction left unmatched. Per germline, CDR1 KGHSH and CDR2 LQKENI. CDR3 protein: CASSLGQGPSYGYTF. CDR3 sequence (DNA): TGTGCCAGCTCACTGGGACAGGGGCCTTCCTATGGCTACACCTTC. Full variable domain (rest looked up from reference TRBV18 and TRBJ1-2): NAGVMQNPRHLVRRRGQEARLRCSPMKGHSHVYWYRQLPEEGLKFMVYLQKENIIDESGMPKERFSAEFPKEGPSILRIQQVVRGDSAAYFCASSLGQGPSYGYTFGSGTRLTVV.

This chain connects TRBV4-3 to TRBJ2-1, with D maybe TRBD1 (7 bases). Trimming removed 3 bases from V and 9 bases from J, with 15 bases in between. The CDR3 is made up of 14 amino acids. Per the germline V gene, CDR1 is LGHNA and CDR2 is YSLEER. CDR3 residues: CASSHTSGGGEQFF. DNA for the CDR3: TGCGCCAGCAGCCATACGTCAGGGGGAGGTGAGCAGTTCTTC.

This chain joins TRBV7-2 and TRBJ2-1, with D possibly TRBD2 on 6 matching bases. CDR3 size: 17 residues. V lost 5 bases and J 1 base, leaving 18 bases between the germline ends. Germline V gene data show CDR1 as SGHTA and CDR2 as FQGNSA. CDR3 sequence reads: CASSLNGGTYSYNEQFF. DNA of the CDR3: TGTGCCAGCAGCCTTAACGGAGGGACCTATTCCTACAATGAGCAGTTCTTC.

The rearrangement joins TRBV4-2 to TRBJ2-3; no definite D call. Germline-derived CDR1 and CDR2 are LGHNA and YNFKEQ. The CDR3 runs to 16 residues. Deletions cut 1 base from V and 3 bases from J, with 14 bases between. Written as DNA, the CDR3 is TGTGCCAGCAGCCAAGGTGGGATCGGGTCTACAGATACGCAGTATTTT. Translating it yields CASSQGGIGSTDTQYF.

This sequence joins TRBV6-2 or TRBV6-3 and TRBJ2-3; D assignment may be TRBD1 or TRBD2 (6 bases each). Looked up from germline, CDR1 is MNHEY and CDR2 is SVGEGT. V was trimmed by 4 bases and J by 5 bases, leaving 13 bases between them. The CDR3 consists of 14 residues. CDR3 nucleotides: TGTGCCAGCAGTTTTGACGGGGGCAAAGATACGCAGTATTTT. Encoded protein: CASSFDGGKDTQYF.

The rearrangement links TRBV24-1 to TRBJ1-1, with TRBD1 matching over 10 bases. Looked up from germline, CDR1 is KGHDR and CDR2 is SFDVKD. Trimming cost V 2 bases and J 4 bases; bases outside gene matches: 12. The CDR3 has 18 residues. In DNA, the CDR3 is TGTGCCACCAGTGATTCACAAAGACGGACAGGGGGTGTCACTGAAGCTTTCTTT. Residues: CATSDSQRRTGGVTEAFF.

This clonotype has only a few counts. The V call is TRBV11-2, the J call TRBJ2-1; 10 bases align to TRBD2. The V and J ends lost 7 bases and 2 bases, in that order; junction bases with no gene match: 5. The CDR3 runs 15 residues. Germline-derived CDR1 and CDR2 are SGHAT and FQNNGV. CDR3 bases: TGTGCCAGCAAGCGAAGCGGGGGGGCCTACAATGAGCAGTTCTTC. Translating gives CASKRSGGAYNEQFF.

This clonotype showed up just a few times. The chain joins TRBV5-6 to TRBJ2-1; D is undetermined. The CDR3 spans 12 residues. CDR1 is SGHDT, CDR2 YYEEEE, per germline. The V end was cut by 0 bases, the J end by 15 bases, with 13 bases between. In nucleotides, the CDR3 is TGTGCCAGCAGCTTGGAGGATTCGGGTTCGTTCTTC. Amino acids: CASSLEDSGSFF.

This clonotype has just a few counts. The V and J genes are TRBV6-5 and TRBJ2-5, with 7 positions matching TRBD1. J was trimmed by 4 bases and V by 4 bases; bases with no gene match: 6. CDR1 and CDR2 (germline): MNHEY, SVGAGI. CDR3 length equals 14 residues. The CDR3 region is CASSSPGQSETQYF. The CDR3 nucleotides read TGTGCCAGCAGTTCTCCGGGACAGTCAGAGACCCAGTACTTC.

CDR3 loop: CSARDPTHSGAGEQYF. CDR3 in DNA: TGCAGTGCTAGAGATCCTACCCATTCTGGAGCGGGCGAGCAGTACTTC. The V gene is TRBV20-1, the J gene TRBJ2-7, with TRBD2 as a possible D gene (6 bases). Germline V gene sequence: CDR1 DFQATT, CDR2 SNEGSKA (reference sequence). Between the trimmed V and J ends, which lost 0 bases and 6 bases, there was a span of 21 bases. This CDR3 is built from 16 residues.